The 21 T cell receptor beta chains reported below all come from one sample, sequenced in a study of T-cell reconstitution after alpha-beta-depleted transplantation in children. Unique molecular identifiers tagged the TCRbeta library. In TCRdb, the PCR reads were re-called with MiXCR into one record per CDR3 protein. The sample carries around 530,000 distinct CDR3 sequences, approximately 32% recorded once. This material consisted of PBMCs from the stem cell graft donor, taken from the stem cell graft. Source of these receptors: a human donor who donated a stem cell graft to a child with aplastic anemia.

The chain is built from TRBV7-8 and TRBJ1-1, with 7 bases that match TRBD1. The germline CDR1 and CDR2 sequences are SGHVS and FQNEAQ. The ends lost 5 bases at V and 6 bases at J; junction bases unmatched: 6. The CDR3 extends over 13 amino acids. CDR3 sequence (DNA): TGTGCCAGCAGCGCAGACAGGGATGCTGAAGCTTTCTTT. This gives the protein CASSADRDAEAFF.

A few counts support this clonotype. The chain uses TRBV5-6 and TRBJ1-1; D gene unclear. Per germline, CDR1 SGHDT and CDR2 YYEEEE. Trimming took 3 bases from V and 1 from J, leaving 13 bases between them. The CDR3 totals 15 residues. The CDR3: CASSSDGRRNTEAFF. CDR3 nucleotides: TGTGCCAGCAGCTCCGATGGACGGAGGAACACTGAAGCTTTCTTT.

The rearrangement uses TRBV5-1 and TRBJ2-3; tentative D call: TRBD2 (5 bases). This CDR3 has 14 residues. V was trimmed by 2 bases and J by 1 base, leaving 8 bases between them. In germline, CDR1 is SGHRS, CDR2 YFSETQ. The CDR3 loop reads CASSFNSGTDTQYF. The CDR3 DNA reads TGCGCCAGCAGCTTTAATAGCGGCACAGATACGCAGTATTTT.

The V and J genes are TRBV7-3 and TRBJ1-1; 7 positions match TRBD1. The junction had 7 bases not matched to a gene; V was cut back by 5 bases and J by 7 bases. This CDR3 is built from 13 residues. The germline CDR1 and CDR2 sequences are SGHTA and FQGTGA. The CDR3 is CASSPEGAGEAFF. CDR3 coding DNA: TGTGCCAGCAGCCCGGAGGGGGCGGGTGAAGCTTTCTTT.

The sample holds many counts of this clonotype. V is TRBV28 and J is TRBJ1-5; possible D gene TRBD1, 6 bases. Trimming removed 6 bases from V and 3 bases from J, with 12 bases in between. The CDR3 sequence is 14 residues long. Germline-derived CDR1 and CDR2 are MDHEN and SYDVKM. CDR3 region: CASSTGAPNQPQHF. The CDR3 bases are TGTGCCAGCAGCACGGGGGCCCCCAATCAGCCCCAGCATTTT.

The rearrangement uses TRBV20-1 and TRBJ2-5, with D possibly being TRBD2 (5 bases). Germline CDR1 reads DFQATT; CDR2 reads SNEGSKA (reference sequence). Trimming shortened V by 5 bases and J by 5 bases, and 15 bases separated the two germline ends. The CDR3 spans 13 residues. The CDR3 DNA follows: TGCAGTGCTTTAAATGGGGTAGCGGAGACCCAGTACTTC. Translating it yields CSALNGVAETQYF.

Only a few counts were recorded for this clonotype. The rearrangement uses TRBV20-1 and TRBJ2-7; 16 nucleotides line up with TRBD2. The V and J ends lost 3 bases and 5 bases, in that order; junction bases with no gene match: 1. Looked up from germline, CDR1 is DFQATT and CDR2 is SNEGSKA (reference sequence). This CDR3 is 14 amino acids long. This CDR3 is CSARGTSGRDEQYV. CDR3 DNA sequence: TGCAGTGCTAGGGGGACTAGCGGGAGGGACGAGCAGTACGTC.

The rearrangement joins TRBV12-3 or TRBV12-4 to TRBJ1-3, with TRBD1 as a possible D gene (5 bases). Trimming removed 6 bases from V and 4 bases from J, with 16 bases in between. The CDR3 sequence is 15 residues long. DNA of the CDR3: TGTGCCAGCAGCCGAACCCACAGGTCCGGAAACACCATATATTTT. The encoded protein is CASSRTHRSGNTIYF.

The V and J genes are TRBV27 and TRBJ2-7; 9 bases match TRBD1. In germline, CDR1 is MNHEY, CDR2 SMNVEV (reference sequence). The CDR3 is 15 amino acids. The trim removed 8 bases at V and 3 bases at J, leaving 11 bases unmatched. CDR3 loop: CASSLSGTGFYEQYV. As DNA, the CDR3 is TGTGCCAGCTCCCTATCCGGGACAGGGTTCTACGAGCAGTACGTC.

This clonotype has more than one count but fewer than ten. The J gene is TRBJ2-5, the V gene TRBV24-1; 8 positions match TRBD1. Germline V gene sequence: CDR1 KGHDR, CDR2 SFDVKD. The CDR3 totals 15 residues. V lost 4 bases to trimming and J lost 5 bases; unmatched junction nucleotides: 8. The CDR3 region has the DNA TGTGCCACCAGTGACCCCGCCCAGGGGGCCGAGACCCAGTACTTC. Its protein is CATSDPAQGAETQYF.

The table lists this clonotype with a few counts. The chain employs TRBV30 and TRBJ2-3; D is ambiguous. Germline lookup yields CDR1 GTSNPN and CDR2 SVGIG (reference sequence). V was pared by 0 bases and J by 0 bases, with 10 bases between. This CDR3 is 15 amino acids long. In DNA form, the CDR3 reads TGTGCCTGGAGTGTTGGTGGGGTGAGCACAGATACGCAGTATTTT. Translating gives CAWSVGGVSTDTQYF.

In DNA, the CDR3 is TGTGCCAGCAGCTCGCGGCACACCGGGGAGCTGTTTTTT. Protein product: CASSSRHTGELFF. The V gene is TRBV11-2, the J gene TRBJ2-2; no clear D gene. V shed 4 bases and J shed 3 bases, with 6 bases lying between them. The V gene's germline CDR1 is SGHAT and CDR2 FQNNGV. CDR3 length: 13 amino acids.

The chain joins TRBV28 to TRBJ2-7; possible D gene TRBD2, 7 bases. There are 14 residues in the CDR3. In germline, CDR1 is MDHEN, CDR2 SYDVKM. With 8 bases removed from V and 1 base from J, the gap between germline ends came to 15 bases. The CDR3 reads CASEGGGRSYEQYF. Here the CDR3 DNA reads TGTGCCAGCGAAGGGGGGGGAAGGTCCTACGAGCAGTACTTC.

The V call is TRBV5-1, the J call TRBJ2-2; D is ambiguous. This CDR3 spans 14 amino acids. Germline CDR1 is SGHRS and CDR2 is YFSETQ. The V gene lost 3 bases and the J gene lost 4 bases, with 10 bases spanning the gap. This CDR3 reads CASSYRVGTGELFF. CDR3 sequence (DNA): TGCGCCAGCAGCTATAGGGTGGGCACCGGGGAGCTGTTTTTT.

This sequence joins TRBV20-1 and TRBJ1-2; D possibly corresponds to TRBD1 (5 bases). CDR3 length equals 14 residues. Germline V gene lookup returns CDR1 DFQATT and CDR2 SNEGSKA (reference sequence). V lost 0 bases and J 7 bases, leaving 15 bases between the germline ends. CDR3 sequence reads: CSARDRPGGGGYTF. The CDR3 nucleotides are TGCAGTGCTAGAGATAGGCCCGGGGGAGGTGGCTACACCTTC.

The chain employs TRBV12-3 or TRBV12-4 and TRBJ2-7; TRBD2 is a possible D gene (5 bases). The germline V and J ends were trimmed by 4 bases and 6 bases, with 13 bases remaining between them. The CDR3 runs 13 residues. Here the CDR3 reads CASSWTSSSEQYV. The CDR3 DNA sequence: TGTGCCAGCAGTTGGACTTCAAGTTCCGAGCAGTACGTC.

This clonotype occurred once. The chain employs TRBV5-5 and TRBJ2-1; 9 bases are shared with TRBD2. The CDR3 contains 20 residues. The junction had 15 bases not matched to a gene; V was cut back by 0 bases and J by 2 bases. Germline lookup yields CDR1 SGHKS and CDR2 YYEKEE (reference sequence). The CDR3 region has the DNA TGTGCCAGCAGCTTGGTTTCTCTAGCGGGAAGTGCCGGGGCCTACAATGAGCAGTTCTTC. Translated: CASSLVSLAGSAGAYNEQFF.

This clonotype has at least ten counts. The rearrangement links TRBV29-1 to TRBJ1-2, with a tentative D call TRBD1 (6 bases). V dropped 6 bases and J dropped 3 bases, with 14 bases sitting between them. The CDR3 consists of 13 residues. Germline lookup yields CDR1 SQVTM and CDR2 ANQGSEA. CDR3 in amino acids: CSVILDRDYGYTF. The CDR3 DNA reads TGCAGCGTCATCTTGGACAGAGACTATGGCTACACCTTC.

The gene calls are TRBV18 and TRBJ2-1, with 7 positions matching TRBD1. The germline V gene has CDR1 KGHSH and CDR2 LQKENI. The CDR3 totals 14 residues. The junction had 8 bases not matched to a gene; V was cut back by 2 bases and J by 10 bases. The CDR3 protein is CASSPETGNYEQFF. CDR3 nucleotide sequence: TGTGCCAGCTCACCAGAGACAGGGAACTACGAGCAGTTCTTC.

The CDR3 spells CASSIGMIEAFF. For the CDR3, the DNA is TGTGCCAGTAGTATTGGGATGATTGAAGCTTTCTTT. The J gene is TRBJ1-1, the V gene TRBV19; D remains unclear. Between the trimmed V and J ends, which lost 3 bases and 7 bases, there was a span of 9 bases. Germline CDR1 LNHDA, CDR2 SQIVND (reference sequence). CDR3 length: 12 residues.

J is TRBJ2-3 and V is TRBV5-6, with D hard to call. Germline V gene data show CDR1 as SGHDT and CDR2 as YYEEEE. Trimming pared 4 bases from V and 2 bases from J, leaving 8 bases between. The CDR3 is 13 amino acids. The CDR3 nucleotides are TGTGCCAGCAGCGCCACCTTCACAGATACGCAGTATTTT. Translating it yields CASSATFTDTQYF.